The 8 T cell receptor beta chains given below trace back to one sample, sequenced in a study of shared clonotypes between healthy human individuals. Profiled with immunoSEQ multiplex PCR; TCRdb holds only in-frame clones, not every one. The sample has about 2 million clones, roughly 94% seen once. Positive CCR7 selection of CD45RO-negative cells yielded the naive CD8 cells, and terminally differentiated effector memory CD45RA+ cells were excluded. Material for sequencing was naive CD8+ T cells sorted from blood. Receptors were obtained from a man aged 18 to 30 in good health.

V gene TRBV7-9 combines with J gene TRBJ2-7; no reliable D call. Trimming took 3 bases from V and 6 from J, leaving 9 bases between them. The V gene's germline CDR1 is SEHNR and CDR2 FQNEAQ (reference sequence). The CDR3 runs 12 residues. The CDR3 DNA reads TGTGCCAGCAGCTTTATGGTGGCCGAGCAGTACTTC. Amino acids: CASSFMVAEQYF.

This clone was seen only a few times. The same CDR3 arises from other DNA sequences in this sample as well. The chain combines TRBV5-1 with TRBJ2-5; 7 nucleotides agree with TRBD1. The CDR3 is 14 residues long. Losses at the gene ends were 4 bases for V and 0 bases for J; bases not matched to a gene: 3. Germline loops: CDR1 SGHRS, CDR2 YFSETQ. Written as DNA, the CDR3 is TGCGCCAGCAGCCTGGGACAGTACCAAGAGACCCAGTACTTC. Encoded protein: CASSLGQYQETQYF.

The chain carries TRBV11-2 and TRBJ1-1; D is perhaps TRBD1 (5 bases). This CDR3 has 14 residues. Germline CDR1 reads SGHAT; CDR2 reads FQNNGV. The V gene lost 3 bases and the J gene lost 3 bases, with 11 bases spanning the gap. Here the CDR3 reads CASSFPKGDTEAFF. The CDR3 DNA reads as TGTGCCAGCAGCTTCCCCAAAGGGGACACTGAAGCTTTCTTT.

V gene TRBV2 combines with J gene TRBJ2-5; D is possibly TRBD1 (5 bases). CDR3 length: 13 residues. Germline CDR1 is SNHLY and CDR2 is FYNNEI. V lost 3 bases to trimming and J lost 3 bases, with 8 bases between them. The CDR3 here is CASSDRVEETQYF. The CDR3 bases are TGTGCCAGCAGTGACAGGGTGGAAGAGACCCAGTACTTC. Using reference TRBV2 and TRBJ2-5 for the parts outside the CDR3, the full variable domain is EPEVTQTPSHQVTQMGQEVILRCVPISNHLYFYWYRQILGQKVEFLVSFYNNEISEKSEIFDDQFSVERPDGSNFTLKIRSTKLEDSAMYFCASSDRVEETQYFGPGTRLLVL.

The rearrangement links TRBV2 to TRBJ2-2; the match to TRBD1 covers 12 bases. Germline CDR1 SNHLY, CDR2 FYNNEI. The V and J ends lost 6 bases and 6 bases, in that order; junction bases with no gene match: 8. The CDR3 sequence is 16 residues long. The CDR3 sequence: CASSEGQGAFAGELFF. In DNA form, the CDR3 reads TGTGCCAGCAGCGAGGGACAGGGGGCTTTCGCCGGGGAGCTGTTTTTT.

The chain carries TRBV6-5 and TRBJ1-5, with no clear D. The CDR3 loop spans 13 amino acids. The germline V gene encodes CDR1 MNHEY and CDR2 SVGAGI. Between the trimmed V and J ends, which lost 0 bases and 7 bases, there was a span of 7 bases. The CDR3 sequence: CASSYSIGQPQHF. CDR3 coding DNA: TGTGCCAGCAGTTACTCAATAGGGCAGCCCCAGCATTTT.

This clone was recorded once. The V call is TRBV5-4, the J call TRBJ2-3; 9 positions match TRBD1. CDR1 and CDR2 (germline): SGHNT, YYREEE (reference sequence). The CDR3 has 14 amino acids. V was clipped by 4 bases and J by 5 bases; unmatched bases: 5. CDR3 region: CASSLQGAGDTQYF. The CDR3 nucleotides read TGTGCCAGCAGCCTACAGGGGGCCGGAGATACGCAGTATTTT.

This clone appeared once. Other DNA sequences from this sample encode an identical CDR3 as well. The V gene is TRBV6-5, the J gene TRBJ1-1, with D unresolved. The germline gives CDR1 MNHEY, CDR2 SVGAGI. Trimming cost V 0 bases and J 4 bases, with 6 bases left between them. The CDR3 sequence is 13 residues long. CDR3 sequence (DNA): TGTGCCAGCAGTTACTCCTGGGGCACTGAAGCTTTCTTT. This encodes CASSYSWGTEAFF.